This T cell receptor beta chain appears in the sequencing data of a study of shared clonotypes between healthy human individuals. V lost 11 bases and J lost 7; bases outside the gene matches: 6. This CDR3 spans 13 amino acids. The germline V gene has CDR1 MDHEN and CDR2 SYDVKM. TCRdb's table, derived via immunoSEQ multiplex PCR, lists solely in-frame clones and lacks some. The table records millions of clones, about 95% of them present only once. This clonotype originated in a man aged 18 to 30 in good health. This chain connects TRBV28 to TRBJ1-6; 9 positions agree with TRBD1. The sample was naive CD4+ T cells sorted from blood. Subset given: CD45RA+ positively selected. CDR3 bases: TGTGCCGGAAACGGACAGGGGAATTCACCCCTCCACTTT. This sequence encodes CAGNGQGNSPLHF.